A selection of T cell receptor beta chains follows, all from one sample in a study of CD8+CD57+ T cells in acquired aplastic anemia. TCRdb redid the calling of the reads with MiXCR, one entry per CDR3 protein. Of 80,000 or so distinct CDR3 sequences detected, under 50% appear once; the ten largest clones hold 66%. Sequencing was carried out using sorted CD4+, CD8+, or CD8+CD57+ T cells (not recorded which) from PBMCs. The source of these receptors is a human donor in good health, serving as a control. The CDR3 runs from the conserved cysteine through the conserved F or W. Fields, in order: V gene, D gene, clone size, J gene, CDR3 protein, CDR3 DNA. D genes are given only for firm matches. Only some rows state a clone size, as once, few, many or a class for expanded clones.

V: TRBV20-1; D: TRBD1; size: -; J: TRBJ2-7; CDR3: CSANRPGTESYEQYF; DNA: TGCAGTGCTAACCGACCCGGGACAGAGTCCTACGAGCAGTACTTC
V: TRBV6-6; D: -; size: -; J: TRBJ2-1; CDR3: CASSYGEDEQFF; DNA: TGTGCCAGCAGTTACGGAGAGGATGAGCAGTTCTTC
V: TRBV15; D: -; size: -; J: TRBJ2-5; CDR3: CATSSEGNLQETQYF; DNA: TGTGCCACCAGCAGTGAAGGTAACCTCCAAGAGACCCAGTACTTC
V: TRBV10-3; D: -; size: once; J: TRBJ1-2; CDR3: CAISVGGGDYTF; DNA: TGTGCCATCAGTGTTGGCGGGGGGGACTACACCTTC
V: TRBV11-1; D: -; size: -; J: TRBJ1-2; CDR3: CASSLVGTAANYGYTF; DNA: TGTGCCAGCAGCTTAGTGGGGACGGCTGCTAACTATGGCTACACCTTC
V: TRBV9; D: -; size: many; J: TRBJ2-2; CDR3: CASSGVDTGELFF; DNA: TGTGCCAGCAGCGGGGTTGACACCGGGGAGCTGTTTTTT
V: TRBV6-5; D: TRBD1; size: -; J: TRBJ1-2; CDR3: CASSYSKPGGLGGYTF; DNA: TGTGCCAGCAGTTACTCGAAGCCAGGGGGCTTGGGTGGCTACACCTTC
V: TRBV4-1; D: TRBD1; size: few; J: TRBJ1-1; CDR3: CASSQVWTGGGMSTEAFF; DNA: TGCGCCAGCAGCCAAGTGTGGACAGGAGGGGGCATGAGCACTGAAGCTTTCTTT
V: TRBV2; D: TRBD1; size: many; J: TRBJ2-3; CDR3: CASSGDRGRTDTQYF; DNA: TGTGCCAGCAGTGGCGACAGGGGTCGCACAGATACGCAGTATTTT
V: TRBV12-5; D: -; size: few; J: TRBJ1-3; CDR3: CASGLVLLPVLSGDTIYF; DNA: TGTGCTAGTGGTTTGGTACTTCTCCCCGTTCTCTCTGGAGACACCATATATTTT
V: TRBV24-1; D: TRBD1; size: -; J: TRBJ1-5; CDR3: CATSVTGQGSQPQHF; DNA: TGTGCCACCAGTGTGACAGGGCAGGGTAGTCAGCCCCAGCATTTT
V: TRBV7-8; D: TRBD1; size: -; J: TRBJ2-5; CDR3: CASSRDRGLGETQYF; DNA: TGTGCCAGCAGTAGGGACAGGGGGCTGGGGGAGACCCAGTACTTC
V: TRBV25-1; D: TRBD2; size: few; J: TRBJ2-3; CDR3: CASSHLGTSGTDTQYF; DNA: TGTGCCAGCAGCCATCTCGGGACTAGCGGCACAGATACGCAGTATTTT
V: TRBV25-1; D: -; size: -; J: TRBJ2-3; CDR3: CASSARDWEVADTQYF; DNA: TGTGCCAGCAGTGCTAGAGATTGGGAAGTAGCAGATACGCAGTATTTT
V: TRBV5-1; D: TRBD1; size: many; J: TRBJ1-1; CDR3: CASSLEGGSTEAFF; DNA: TGCGCCAGCAGCTTGGAAGGGGGCTCCACTGAAGCTTTCTTT
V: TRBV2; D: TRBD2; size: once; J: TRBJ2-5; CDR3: CASSPSGKETQYF; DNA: TGTGCCAGCAGTCCTAGCGGGAAGGAGACCCAGTACTTC
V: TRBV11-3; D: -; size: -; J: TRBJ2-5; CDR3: CASSKPGGRGETQYF; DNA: TGTGCCAGCAGTAAACCCGGGGGTCGGGGGGAGACCCAGTACTTC
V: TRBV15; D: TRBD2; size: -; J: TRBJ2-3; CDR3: CATSGVAGEAQYF; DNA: TGTGCCACCAGCGGCGTAGCGGGAGAGGCGCAGTATTTT
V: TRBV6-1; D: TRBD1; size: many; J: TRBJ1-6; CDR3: CASSEDVWTGVSPLHF; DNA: TGTGCCAGCAGTGAAGATGTCTGGACAGGGGTGTCACCCCTCCACTTT
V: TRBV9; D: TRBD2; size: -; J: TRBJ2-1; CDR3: CASSRGAGGPIYNEQFF; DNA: TGTGCCAGCAGCCGAGGAGCGGGAGGACCAATCTACAATGAGCAGTTCTTC
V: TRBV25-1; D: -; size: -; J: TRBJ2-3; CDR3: CAWNSIAADTDTQYF; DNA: TGTGCCTGGAACAGTATAGCGGCTGACACAGATACGCAGTATTTT
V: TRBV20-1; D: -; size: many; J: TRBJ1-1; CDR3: CSARADSQNTEAFF; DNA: TGCAGTGCTAGAGCTGACAGTCAGAACACTGAAGCTTTCTTT
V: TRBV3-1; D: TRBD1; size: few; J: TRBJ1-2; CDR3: CASSQLDRGDGNYGYTF; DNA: TGTGCCAGCAGCCAACTGGACAGGGGGGACGGGAACTATGGCTACACCTTC
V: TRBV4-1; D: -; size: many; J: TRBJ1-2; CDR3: CASSQEGTQVF; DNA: TGCGCCAGCAGCCAAGAGGGGACACAGGTCTTC
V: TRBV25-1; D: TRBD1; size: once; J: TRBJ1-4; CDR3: CASSEGNRGSEKLFF; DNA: TGTGCCAGCAGTGAAGGGAACAGGGGCTCTGAAAAACTGTTTTTT